The sequence of this TCR beta chain was determined in a study of blood T cell repertoires in COVID-19. Across the study: From T cells, B-cell-depleted T cells, or PBMCs came the material, which was cDNA or gDNA.

Recruited during active infection, patients (from Seattle) were subsequently followed longitudinally. This clone has only one observation. TCRdb keeps only in-frame clones here, not all; method: immunoSEQ multiplex PCR. This table holds about 370,000 clones, roughly 90% found once. Per the germline V gene, CDR1 is MGHRA and CDR2 is YSYEKL. The CDR3 has 16 residues. V dropped 0 bases and J dropped 7; count of bases not matched to a gene: 6. Sequenced sample: peripheral blood. The receptor comes from a woman under 40 with COVID-19, enrolled during active disease. This chain uses TRBV4-1 with TRBJ1-6, with 7 bases that match TRBD1. The CDR3 DNA is TGCGCCAGCAGCCAAGAAATACAGGGGACGAATTCACCCCTCCACTTT. It codes for CASSQEIQGTNSPLHF.